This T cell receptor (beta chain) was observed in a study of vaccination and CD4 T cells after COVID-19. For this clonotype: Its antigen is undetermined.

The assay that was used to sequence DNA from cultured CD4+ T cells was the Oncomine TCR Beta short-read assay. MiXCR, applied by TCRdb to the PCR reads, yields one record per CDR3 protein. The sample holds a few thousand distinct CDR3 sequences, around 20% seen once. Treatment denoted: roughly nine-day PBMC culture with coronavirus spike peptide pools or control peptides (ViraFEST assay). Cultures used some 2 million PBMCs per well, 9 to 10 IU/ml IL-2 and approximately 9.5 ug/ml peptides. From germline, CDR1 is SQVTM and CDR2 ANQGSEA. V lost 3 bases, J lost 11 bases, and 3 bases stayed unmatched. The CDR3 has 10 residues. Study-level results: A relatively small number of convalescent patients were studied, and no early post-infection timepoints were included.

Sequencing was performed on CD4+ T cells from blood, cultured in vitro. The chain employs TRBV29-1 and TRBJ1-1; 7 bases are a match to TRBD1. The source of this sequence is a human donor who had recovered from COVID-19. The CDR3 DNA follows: TGCAGCGTTGAGGAGGGGGCGGCTTTCTTT. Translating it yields CSVEEGAAFF.